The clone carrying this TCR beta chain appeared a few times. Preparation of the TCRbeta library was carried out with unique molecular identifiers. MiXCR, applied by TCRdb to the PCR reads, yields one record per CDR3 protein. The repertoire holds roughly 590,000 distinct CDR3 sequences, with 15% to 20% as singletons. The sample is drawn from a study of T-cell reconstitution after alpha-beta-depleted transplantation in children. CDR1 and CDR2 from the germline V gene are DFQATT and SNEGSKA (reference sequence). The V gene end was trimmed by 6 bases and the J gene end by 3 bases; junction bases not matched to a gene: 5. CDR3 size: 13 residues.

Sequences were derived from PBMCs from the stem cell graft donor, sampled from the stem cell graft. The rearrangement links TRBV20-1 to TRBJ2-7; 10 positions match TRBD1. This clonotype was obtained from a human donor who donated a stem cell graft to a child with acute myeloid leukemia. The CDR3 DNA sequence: TGCAGTGCCCCCGGGACAGGGGACTACGAGCAGTACTTC. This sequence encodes CSAPGTGDYEQYF.